The present entry profiles one T cell receptor beta chain with its context. Its recognized antigen is unknown. Base qualities were left out, and no much larger clone turns up one base away. The immunoSEQ Assay, a bias-controlled multiplex PCR, was used to amplify TCRbeta CDR3 regions from genomic DNA. In the authors' own workflow: The number of nucleated cells in each sample was estimated by amplification of reference gene primers within the assay. Sequence reads were collapsed and filtered to measure the absolute abundance of every unique TCRbeta CDR3 rearrangement. For each sample, productive Simpson clonality was calculated as the square root of Simpson's diversity index across productive rearrangements. Not all clones reach the TCRdb copy of this immuneACCESS table, which keeps in-frame sequences only. Checked studies attribute under half of the gap to unresolved V genes and leave the rest unexplained. Clone size and the V and J calls come from that table; the DNA yielded D and trimming. For this sample the table gives about 87,000 clones, of which about 85% were detected only once. The ten largest clonotypes hold around 3.3% of the sample.

One collaborating source in Seattle enrolled patients while the patients were actively infected and followed the patients over time throughout the course of disease. Collaborating institutions collected whole blood in K2EDTA tubes following their own protocols. For TCRbeta analysis, collaborators shipped samples as frozen whole blood, isolated PBMCs, or DNA extracted from either of those sample types. This entry comes from a study of blood T cell repertoires in COVID-19 (dated by TCRdb to 2019 to 2021). As for the study more broadly: Collaborator samples came from the United States, Italy and Spain and covered acute and convalescent phases of COVID-19. Subjects who had been exposed to COVID-19, were actively infected with it, or had recovered from it provided the deeply sampled blood TCRbeta repertoires that made up the dataset. The material from the prospective study consisted of cDNA or gDNA derived from T cells, B-cell-depleted T cells, or PBMCs. The repertoires were made available in a free public database intended to serve as a resource for research on the immune response to SARS-CoV-2. The samples were drawn from two sources: the first 160 participants of the ongoing ImmuneRACE study, and 1,000 to 1,500 subjects contributed by 6 global collaborators. A de-identified subject ID, COVID-19 status, age in years and sex were almost always included in the sample metadata. Where available, HLA class I and class II types were taken from metadata supplied by the sample provider and were not determined by assay-based typing. On the study overall, not on this receptor specifically: The amount of clinical and demographic metadata varied by source and participant and was provided uncurated.

The receptor's source is a woman older than 75 with COVID-19, enrolled during active disease. The sample was peripheral blood.

The nucleotide sequence is given as TGTGCCAGCAGTGTCGAGAATTTCGAGACCCAGTACTTC. Translation gives CASSVENFETQYF. The chain is made from TRBV2 and TRBJ2-5; the D segment cannot be called with confidence. The germline V gene provides CDR1 SNHLY and CDR2 FYNNEI. The CDR3 has 13 amino acids, counting the end cysteine and phenylalanine. The kept DNA is CDR3 alone, 39 bases in frame from the first base. V loses 4 bases, J loses 5 bases, and the germline ends lie 11 bases apart.